The 2 T cell receptor beta chains listed next were all sequenced from one sample in a study of shared clonotypes between healthy human individuals. Only in-frame clones appear in the TCRdb table, and some are missing; sequencing was by immunoSEQ multiplex PCR. The sample lists approximately 2.3 million clones, 85% to 95% seen once, with under 0.45% in the top ten. The specimen sequenced was naive CD4+ T cells from PBMCs. The subset here: CD45RA+ positively selected. The receptors stem from a man aged 18 to 29 in good health. Some clones in this sample may be carry-over from other donors' samples.

The CDR3 DNA sequence: TGTGCCAGCAGTTTTTCGCGTTTCCTGGGGGTCAACTATGGCTACACCTTC. It yields the protein CASSFSRFLGVNYGYTF. J is TRBJ1-2 and V is TRBV28, with D perhaps matching TRBD1 (5 bases). Germline values: CDR1 MDHEN, CDR2 SYDVKM. Trimming took 3 bases from V and 2 from J, leaving 19 bases between them. The CDR3 totals 17 residues.

This clone was picked up one time. The rearrangement joins TRBV7-2 to TRBJ2-7; D is perhaps TRBD1 or TRBD2 (6 bases each). CDR1 is SGHTA, CDR2 FQGNSA, per germline. This CDR3 has 13 residues. V was shortened by 1 base and J by 5 bases, with 9 bases between the two germline ends. In DNA, the CDR3 is TGTGCCAGCAGCTTAGGAAGGGGGGACGAGCAGTACTTC. It translates to CASSLGRGDEQYF.